The next 7 T cell receptor beta chains were all read from a single sample in a study of low-dose radiotherapy and immunotherapy resistance in tumors (dated by TCRdb to about 2022). According to the study, the label for this sample's time point signals: after trial treatment. The treatment or condition label of this sample denotes: LDRT plus nivolumab, ipilimumab, low-dose cyclophosphamide and aspirin (RACIN trial). TCRdb records Illumina HiSeq 2500 as the sequencer. First-strand cDNA was synthesized using Superscript III and a set of TRAV- and TRBV-specific primers, so that both TCRalpha and TCRbeta chains were covered. TCRs were amplified for around 20 PCR cycles with Phusion, using a constant-region primer paired with the adapter attached to the V primers. Using fastp at Q25 and MiXCR, TCRdb reprocessed the public reads and kept productive beta chains. Every entry covers one CDR3 protein and lists the most common genes and DNA from its rows. The sample includes 80,000 or so distinct CDR3 sequences, with around a sixth observed a single time. The top ten clonotypes cover approximately 1.5% of the sample.

Sample: PBMCs, taken after low-dose radiotherapy plus immunotherapy. Source of these receptors: a male donor with prostate cancer.

This clonotype was detected ten times or more. The chain employs TRBV5-1 and TRBJ2-5; TRBD1 matches 7 bases. Germline V CDR1 and CDR2: SGHRS, YFSETQ. J was trimmed by 7 bases and V by 5 bases; bases with no gene match: 11. There are 14 residues in the CDR3. CDR3 loop: CASRESQGIGTQYF. The DNA for the CDR3 is TGCGCCAGCAGGGAATCACAGGGGATCGGGACCCAGTACTTC.

The table lists this clonotype with many counts. This chain joins TRBV28 and TRBJ1-3; the match to TRBD1 covers 12 bases. Germline CDR1 MDHEN, CDR2 SYDVKM. The CDR3 contains 16 residues. Trimming removed 5 bases from V and 7 bases from J; junction bases left unmatched: 9. The CDR3 DNA sequence: TGTGCCAGCAGTCTACCCGGGACAGGGGGCTGGAACACCATATATTTT. Its protein product is CASSLPGTGGWNTIYF.

This clonotype showed up many times. V and J are TRBV7-9 and TRBJ2-7; D not resolved. This CDR3 is built from 13 residues. Germline assignment: CDR1 SEHNR and CDR2 FQNEAQ (reference sequence). The V end was cut by 1 base, the J end by 1 base, with 5 bases between. CDR3 coding DNA: TGTGCCAGCAGCTTAGTTCTGTCCTACGAGCAGTACTTC. It is translated as CASSLVLSYEQYF. Together with reference TRBV7-9 and TRBJ2-7, the CDR3 gives the full variable domain: DTGVSQNPRHKITKRGQNVTFRCDPISEHNRLYWYRQTLGQGPEFLTYFQNEAQLEKSRLLSDRFSAERPKGSFSTLEIQRTEQGDSAMYLCASSLVLSYEQYFGPGTRLTVT.

The V gene is TRBV2, the J gene TRBJ2-2, with D perhaps TRBD1 (6 bases). This CDR3 comprises 14 residues. Germline V lookup: CDR1 SNHLY, CDR2 FYNNEI. V lost 8 bases and J 1 base, leaving 11 bases between the germline ends. Here the CDR3 reads CASGLTGNTGELFF. CDR3 DNA sequence: TGTGCCAGCGGATTGACAGGGAACACCGGGGAGCTGTTTTTT.

In its sample, this clonotype was seen many times. Being one base from a much bigger clone, this may be a read error. The rearrangement uses TRBV27 and TRBJ2-1; D is uncertain. Trimming took 4 bases from V and 5 from J, leaving 9 bases between them. The CDR3 length is 13 residues. Germline V CDR1 and CDR2: MNHEY, SMNVEV (reference sequence). The CDR3 here is CASSSYRDNEQFF. DNA of the CDR3: TGTGCCAGCAGTTCATACCGGGACAATGAGCAGTTCTTC.

The genes are TRBV12-3 or TRBV12-4 and TRBJ2-1; D could derive from TRBD1 or TRBD2 (5 bases each). This CDR3 contains 16 residues. With 6 bases removed from V and 8 bases from J, the gap between germline ends came to 23 bases. The CDR3: CASRGDGTKYTDEQFF. In nucleotides, the CDR3 is TGTGCCAGCAGGGGGGATGGGACCAAATACACGGATGAGCAGTTCTTC.

In its sample, this clonotype was seen many times. This sequence joins TRBV19 and TRBJ1-1; D uncertain. CDR1 is LNHDA, CDR2 SQIVND, per germline (reference sequence). The CDR3 contains 11 residues. The V gene lost 8 bases and the J gene lost 6 bases, with 10 bases spanning the gap. DNA of the CDR3: TGTGCCAGTTCTGGATCGGCTGAAGCTTTCTTT. Translating it yields CASSGSAEAFF.